A single sample is the source of the 32 T cell receptor beta chains below, sequenced in a study of shared clonotypes between healthy human individuals. CD45RO-negative CD8 cells positively selected for CCR7 made up the naive population, which excluded terminally differentiated effector memory CD45RA+ cells. Assay used: immunoSEQ multiplex PCR; TCRdb lists only in-frame clones, some missing. The sample includes about 2 million clones, approximately 94% of them seen just once. Specimen: naive CD8+ T cells sorted from blood. Receptor source: a man younger than 35 in good health.

The rearrangement links TRBV5-1 to TRBJ2-7, with 7 bases that match TRBD1. Trimming cost V 6 bases and J 0 bases; bases outside gene matches: 3. The CDR3 sequence is 13 residues long. Germline CDR1 and CDR2: SGHRS and YFSETQ. CDR3 protein: CASTWDSSYEQYF. The DNA of the CDR3 is TGCGCCAGCACATGGGACAGCTCCTACGAGCAGTACTTC.

The chain is built from TRBV12-5 and TRBJ1-5; the D gene is possibly TRBD1 (6 bases). V shed 0 bases and J shed 9 bases, with 21 bases lying between them. This CDR3 has 17 amino acids. The V gene's germline CDR1 is LGHNT and CDR2 FRNRAP. CDR3 protein: CASGLVSSGADLRPQHF. The CDR3 DNA reads TGTGCTAGTGGTTTGGTAAGTTCGGGGGCCGATCTTCGGCCCCAGCATTTT.

V usage is TRBV11-2 and J usage is TRBJ2-1; 7 nucleotides align to TRBD2. Germline CDR1 reads SGHAT; CDR2 reads FQNNGV. V trimming: 0 bases; J trimming: 4 bases; junction bases outside the gene matches: 6. The CDR3 sequence is 16 residues long. In DNA, the CDR3 is TGTGCCAGCAGCTTAGAAGGTCTAGCGGCGTACAATGAGCAGTTCTTC. It specifies CASSLEGLAAYNEQFF.

The V and J genes are TRBV4-3 and TRBJ2-7; either TRBD1 or TRBD2 may fit D (6 bases each). The germline CDR1 and CDR2 sequences are LGHNA and YSLEER. Trimming cost V 3 bases and J 7 bases, with 16 bases left between them. This CDR3 region has 14 residues. CDR3 bases: TGCGCCAGCAGCCAGGATTGGGGGGCTCAAGAGCAGTACTTC. Its translation: CASSQDWGAQEQYF.

The V call is TRBV5-6, the J call TRBJ1-1; weak D call: TRBD1 (5 bases). Germline V gene data show CDR1 as SGHDT and CDR2 as YYEEEE. The CDR3 runs to 15 residues. Trimming left V 5 bases short and J 7 bases short, with 21 bases between. The CDR3: CASRDSPWPGGEAFF. CDR3 nucleotides: TGTGCCAGCAGAGATAGTCCATGGCCTGGGGGTGAAGCTTTCTTT. The complete variable domain, with remaining parts taken from reference TRBV5-6 and TRBJ1-1, reads DAGVTQSPTHLIKTRGQQVTLRCSPKSGHDTVSWYQQALGQGPQFIFQYYEEEERQRGNFPDRFSGHQFPNYSSELNVNALLLGDSALYLCASRDSPWPGGEAFFGQGTRLTVV.

The chain joins TRBV11-3 to TRBJ2-7; 9 nucleotides agree with TRBD1. Germline V gene lookup returns CDR1 SGHNT and CDR2 YENEEA. The CDR3 runs 19 residues. The J segment lost 0 bases and the V segment lost 4 bases, leaving 16 bases of the junction unmatched. CDR3 residues: CASSSRSQGASLSSYEQYF. For the CDR3, the DNA is TGTGCCAGCAGCTCGAGGTCACAGGGGGCGTCCCTCAGCTCCTACGAGCAGTACTTC.

This clone was recorded once. The V and J genes are TRBV10-3 and TRBJ2-5; no clear D. V shed 8 bases and J shed 0 bases, with 10 bases lying between them. The CDR3 totals 13 residues. Germline values: CDR1 ENHRY, CDR2 SYGVKD. The CDR3 sequence: CAIQAPNQETQYF. CDR3 bases: TGTGCCATCCAAGCCCCGAACCAAGAGACCCAGTACTTC.

The CDR3 reads CATSSSSYNEQFF. In nucleotides, the CDR3 is TGTGCCACCTCCAGTAGCTCCTACAATGAGCAGTTCTTC. This sequence joins TRBV6-5 and TRBJ2-1; D unresolved. Germline assignment: CDR1 MNHEY and CDR2 SVGAGI. Trimming removed 10 bases at V and 0 bases at J, with 10 bases between. CDR3 length: 13 residues.

The V gene is TRBV4-3, the J gene TRBJ2-3; D remains ambiguous. V gave up 4 bases and J gave up 1 base, with 9 bases separating them. Germline V CDR1 and CDR2: LGHNA, YSLEER. The CDR3 consists of 14 residues. CDR3 sequence reads: CASSPDPGTDTQYF. As DNA, the CDR3 is TGCGCCAGCAGCCCAGATCCGGGCACAGATACGCAGTATTTT.

The rearrangement uses TRBV2 and TRBJ2-4, with TRBD1 as a possible D gene (5 bases). Trimming removed 7 bases at V and 3 bases at J, with 10 bases between. Germline V gene data show CDR1 as SNHLY and CDR2 as FYNNEI. This CDR3 has 13 residues. CDR3 residues: CASNQGDKNIQYF. CDR3 bases: TGTGCCAGCAACCAGGGCGACAAAAACATTCAGTACTTC.

The chain has TRBV7-9 and TRBJ2-7; the match to TRBD2 covers 8 bases. The CDR3 has 15 residues. The V gene end was trimmed by 5 bases and the J gene end by 2 bases; junction bases not matched to a gene: 8. CDR1 is SEHNR, CDR2 FQNEAQ, per germline (reference sequence). The CDR3 is CASSHLREGAYEQYF. The CDR3 DNA reads TGTGCCAGCAGCCATCTTCGGGAGGGGGCCTACGAGCAGTACTTC. Looking up the rest from reference TRBV7-9 and TRBJ2-7 gives the full variable domain: DTGVSQNPRHKITKRGQNVTFRCDPISEHNRLYWYRQTLGQGPEFLTYFQNEAQLEKSRLLSDRFSAERPKGSFSTLEIQRTEQGDSAMYLCASSHLREGAYEQYFGPGTRLTVT.

The V gene is TRBV11-2, the J gene TRBJ2-1; D possibly matches TRBD1 or TRBD2 (6 bases each). The CDR3 contains 16 residues. Between the trimmed V and J ends, which lost 1 base and 8 bases, there was a span of 18 bases. Germline CDR1 SGHAT, CDR2 FQNNGV. This CDR3 is CASSLVPRGPADEQFF. The CDR3 DNA reads as TGTGCCAGCAGCTTAGTCCCCCGGGGGCCCGCGGATGAGCAGTTCTTC.

This chain links TRBV7-2 with TRBJ1-6; 7 nucleotides align to TRBD1. The V and J ends lost 5 bases and 7 bases, in that order; junction bases with no gene match: 8. Germline V gives CDR1 SGHTA, CDR2 FQGNSA. This CDR3 spans 15 amino acids. The CDR3 DNA is TGTGCCAGCAGCCGTCGCAGGGGGGAGAATTCACCCCTCCACTTT. Its protein product is CASSRRRGENSPLHF.

The rearrangement joins TRBV27 to TRBJ2-1; D not resolved. The V end lost 6 bases, the J end lost 2 bases, and 17 bases lay between the germline ends. Germline values: CDR1 MNHEY, CDR2 SMNVEV (reference sequence). This CDR3 has 16 residues. For the CDR3, the DNA is TGTGCCAGCAGCGATTCCCAAGGAACCCCCTACAATGAGCAGTTCTTC. Residues: CASSDSQGTPYNEQFF.

V and J are TRBV4-1 and TRBJ1-6; no clear D gene. V was cut by 0 bases and J by 4 bases, with 4 bases left in between. The germline V gene has CDR1 MGHRA and CDR2 YSYEKL. The CDR3 runs to 14 residues. The CDR3 bases are TGCGCCAGCAGCCAAGACGAGTATAATTCACCCCTCCACTTT. Its protein is CASSQDEYNSPLHF.

The chain joins TRBV11-2 to TRBJ2-7; no clear D gene. Trimming removed 0 bases at V and 2 bases at J, with 11 bases between. This CDR3 is 15 amino acids long. The V gene's germline CDR1 is SGHAT and CDR2 FQNNGV. Here the CDR3 reads CASSLDGGSTYEQYF. In nucleotides, the CDR3 is TGTGCCAGCAGCTTAGATGGTGGCAGCACCTACGAGCAGTACTTC.

The chain combines TRBV5-4 with TRBJ2-3, with D uncertain. The CDR3 runs to 13 residues. Germline CDR1 is SGHNT and CDR2 is YYREEE (reference sequence). V was cut by 0 bases and J by 5 bases, with 7 bases left in between. CDR3 sequence: CASSLELEDTQYF. The CDR3 DNA reads as TGTGCCAGCAGCTTGGAGTTAGAAGATACGCAGTATTTT.

The chain employs TRBV6-5 and TRBJ1-1, with D unclear. Germline V gene lookup returns CDR1 MNHEY and CDR2 SVGAGI. This CDR3 contains 14 residues. The V and J ends lost 7 bases and 3 bases respectively, with 15 bases between them. CDR3 residues: CASTPAPQYTEAFF. In DNA, the CDR3 is TGTGCCAGCACTCCTGCCCCACAGTACACTGAAGCTTTCTTT.

The CDR3 nucleotides read TGTGCCAGCAGCGAGAGCCTAGCGGATGTAAGCACAGATACGCAGTATTTT. It is translated as CASSESLADVSTDTQYF. The chain recombines TRBV5-8 with TRBJ2-3, with TRBD2 matching over 7 bases. Trimming took 4 bases from V and 0 from J; bases not matched to a gene: 11. Germline lookup yields CDR1 SGHTS and CDR2 YDEGEE. CDR3 length: 17 amino acids.

The chain links TRBV25-1 to TRBJ2-7, with D tentatively TRBD2 (6 bases). Trimming left V 3 bases short and J 2 bases short, with 14 bases between. The CDR3 runs to 15 residues. Germline V CDR1 and CDR2: MGHDK, SYGVNS. DNA for the CDR3: TGTGCCAGCAGTGACCGGCTAGCGCCGACCTACGAGCAGTACTTC. Translated, it gives CASSDRLAPTYEQYF.

The chain is built from TRBV9 and TRBJ2-7; TRBD2 is a possible D gene (6 bases). CDR3 length equals 15 residues. V lost 3 bases and J lost 8, with 21 bases in between. Germline assignment: CDR1 SGDLS and CDR2 YYNGEE. CDR3 DNA: TGTGCCAGCAGCGCCCCACGGGACCCCCGGGGGAAGCAGTACTTC. It yields the protein CASSAPRDPRGKQYF.

The CDR3 loop reads CASSPYRETQYF. The CDR3 nucleotides are TGTGCCAGCTCACCTTACAGAGAGACCCAGTACTTC. The V call is TRBV18, the J call TRBJ2-5; unclear D gene. Per germline, CDR1 KGHSH and CDR2 LQKENI. The CDR3 sequence is 12 residues long. The V end was cut by 3 bases, the J end by 4 bases, with 6 bases between.

The rearrangement links TRBV7-9 to TRBJ2-3; the D gene is possibly TRBD1 (7 bases). This CDR3 has 15 amino acids. V lost 5 bases and J 1 base, leaving 13 bases between the germline ends. Germline assignment: CDR1 SEHNR and CDR2 FQNEAQ (reference sequence). The CDR3 DNA follows: TGTGCCAGCAGCGCAAGCAGGGGGGGCACAGATACGCAGTATTTT. Protein product: CASSASRGGTDTQYF.

The chain recombines TRBV5-1 with TRBJ2-3; tentative D call: TRBD2 (5 bases). Trimming shortened V by 5 bases and J by 4 bases, and 20 bases separated the two germline ends. The CDR3 contains 16 residues. From germline, CDR1 is SGHRS and CDR2 YFSETQ. DNA of the CDR3: TGCGCCAGCAGTCCCGAGGGAATCTCTCCCGCAGATACGCAGTATTTT. This sequence encodes CASSPEGISPADTQYF. The full variable domain, in which reference TRBV5-1 and TRBJ2-3 provide the parts outside the CDR3, is KAGVTQTPRYLIKTRGQQVTLSCSPISGHRSVSWYQQTPGQGLQFLFEYFSETQRNKGNFPGRFSGRQFSNSRSEMNVSTLELGDSALYLCASSPEGISPADTQYFGPGTRLTVL.

The genes are TRBV27 and TRBJ2-7, with 10 bases that match TRBD1. Unmatched junction bases numbered 7, after V lost 0 bases and J lost 2 bases. Germline loops: CDR1 MNHEY, CDR2 SMNVEV (reference sequence). There are 17 residues in the CDR3. The CDR3 sequence: CASSLSWGDRGTYEQYF. CDR3 sequence (DNA): TGTGCCAGCAGTTTATCTTGGGGGGACAGGGGAACCTACGAGCAGTACTTC.

The chain links TRBV7-2 to TRBJ2-1; 12 nucleotides align to TRBD2. With 1 base clipped from V and 7 bases from J, the junction kept 8 bases outside the gene matches. The germline gives CDR1 SGHTA, CDR2 FQGNSA. The CDR3 totals 17 residues. CDR3 sequence reads: CASSLGLTSGRLNEQFF. CDR3 bases: TGTGCCAGCAGCTTAGGCCTTACTAGCGGGAGGCTAAATGAGCAGTTCTTC.

The chain uses TRBV28 and TRBJ1-1, with 10 bases that match TRBD1. The CDR3 is 17 amino acids. The ends lost 6 bases at V and 5 bases at J; junction bases unmatched: 15. Germline V gene lookup returns CDR1 MDHEN and CDR2 SYDVKM. CDR3 protein: CASSLIALGQGGTEAFF. The CDR3 nucleotides are TGTGCCAGCAGCCTAATAGCCCTCGGACAGGGGGGGACTGAAGCTTTCTTT.

The V gene is TRBV27, the J gene TRBJ1-5; perhaps TRBD1 as D (5 bases). V lost 7 bases and J 3 bases, leaving 28 bases between the germline ends. Germline loops: CDR1 MNHEY, CDR2 SMNVEV (reference sequence). The CDR3 loop spans 19 amino acids. CDR3 bases: TGTGCCAGCACTCCCGTCGCCGTGGCAGGGCCAGGTATCAATCAGCCCCAGCATTTT. Its protein product is CASTPVAVAGPGINQPQHF.

J is TRBJ1-1 and V is TRBV9; D uncertain. Trimming removed 3 bases at V and 4 bases at J, with 10 bases between. The germline gives CDR1 SGDLS, CDR2 YYNGEE. This CDR3 comprises 13 residues. The CDR3 spells CASSADVGTEAFF. CDR3 in DNA: TGTGCCAGCAGCGCCGACGTAGGCACTGAAGCTTTCTTT. The complete variable domain, with remaining parts taken from reference TRBV9 and TRBJ1-1, reads DSGVTQTPKHLITATGQRVTLRCSPRSGDLSVYWYQQSLDQGLQFLIQYYNGEERAKGNILERFSAQQFPDLHSELNLSSLELGDSALYFCASSADVGTEAFFGQGTRLTVV.

The chain combines TRBV4-1 with TRBJ2-1, with TRBD2 matching over 12 bases. Germline V gene data show CDR1 as MGHRA and CDR2 as YSYEKL. V was pared by 3 bases and J by 10 bases, with 7 bases of the junction left unmatched. The CDR3 sequence is 15 residues long. The CDR3, as DNA: TGCGCCAGCAGCCAGTCACCCGGGACTAGCGGGGAGCAGTTCTTC. It specifies CASSQSPGTSGEQFF.

Regarding this clone: This sample includes further DNA sequences coding for the same CDR3. This sequence joins TRBV5-6 and TRBJ2-5, with unresolved D. Germline CDR1 is SGHDT and CDR2 is YYEEEE. The ends were cut back, 2 bases at V and 4 bases at J, with 6 bases in the middle. The CDR3 is made up of 12 amino acids. DNA for the CDR3: TGTGCCAGCAGCTTCCTGGGAGAGACCCAGTACTTC. Its translation: CASSFLGETQYF.

V usage is TRBV6-5 and J usage is TRBJ2-7; TRBD2 aligns across 11 bases. This CDR3 region has 16 residues. The ends lost 1 base at V and 3 bases at J; junction bases unmatched: 5. In germline, CDR1 is MNHEY, CDR2 SVGAGI. In DNA form, the CDR3 reads TGTGCCAGCAGTTACTTACTAGCGGGGGATTTCTACGAGCAGTACTTC. Its translation is CASSYLLAGDFYEQYF.